The TCR beta chain under discussion was sequenced for a study of CD8+ T cells in alopecia areata. Study-level findings and limits: Links between baseline CD8+ expansion and response need larger treated cohorts. The study found tofacitinib significantly decreased scalp clonality and expanded CD8+ clones among the top 100. Normal scalp had lower clonality than lesional scalp, with alopecia totalis/universalis lesions showing this most strongly.

Treatment of the sample: oral pan-JAK inhibitor, 5-10 mg twice daily. Investigators isolated RNA and reverse transcribed it into cDNA to act as the sequencing template. The protocol was immunoSEQ multiplex PCR, while the TCRdb copy is restricted to in-frame clones and leaves out a portion. The table has hundreds of thousands of clones, around 66% seen once; the top ten hold 1% to 1.5%. A note on this clone: Its antigen is currently unknown.

The source was CD4+ T cells sorted from blood, collected around week 44, from a patient treated with tofacitinib. The sequence came from a human donor with alopecia areata.

The CDR3 sequence: CASSSLGGVNGYTF. The CDR3 DNA follows: TGTGCCAGCAGCTCTTTAGGTGGGGTAAATGGCTACACCTTC. The chain uses TRBV7-6 and TRBJ1-2; D uncertain. This CDR3 region has 14 residues. Germline loops: CDR1 SGHVS, CDR2 FNYEAQ. V shed 4 bases and J shed 6 bases, with 15 bases lying between them.